This TCR beta chain was retrieved from a study of beta chain features in type 1 diabetes. Overall study results and limits: No resolution was reached here on whether HLA type influences TCRB rearrangement. All four CD4+ subsets from Type 1 diabetes patients carried moderately but significantly shorter TCRB CDR3s. Patients showed naive, central memory and Treg TCRB repertoires that appeared more similar than those of healthy donors.

Every bit of the isolated RNA underwent reverse transcription, so sequencing read expressed TCRB transcripts. TCRdb's table, derived via immunoSEQ multiplex PCR, lists solely in-frame clones and lacks some. The sample lists 200,000 to 300,000 clones, about a tenth occurring once. CD45RO/CCR7/CD25/CD127/CD95/CD27 separated CD4+ naive, central memory, regulatory and stem cell-like memory cells by sorting. As to this clone: Its matching antigen is unknown.

Sequenced input: naive CD4+ T cells from blood. The clonotype originates from a young man with type 1 diabetes.

CDR3 bases: TGTGCCAGCAGCCTACGTGGGCCGTCCGGCTACACCTTC. Amino acid sequence: CASSLRGPSGYTF. The chain carries TRBV7-2 and TRBJ1-2; D is unclear. V gave up 5 bases and J gave up 8 bases, with 15 bases separating them. From germline, CDR1 is SGHTA and CDR2 FQGNSA. The CDR3 sequence is 13 residues long. Full variable domain (missing parts from reference TRBV7-2 and TRBJ1-2): GAGVSQSPSNKVTEKGKDVELRCDPISGHTALYWYRQSLGQGLEFLIYFQGNSAPDKSGLPSDRFSAERTGGSVSTLTIQRTQQEDSAVYLCASSLRGPSGYTFGSGTRLTVV.